This T cell receptor beta chain was sequenced during a study of blood T cell repertoires in COVID-19 (dated by TCRdb to 2018 to 2020). About the full investigation: Samples covering the acute and convalescent phases of COVID-19 were provided by collaborators in the United States, Italy and Spain. The material from the prospective study consisted of cDNA or gDNA derived from T cells, B-cell-depleted T cells, or PBMCs. Where available, HLA class I and class II types were taken from metadata supplied by the sample provider and were not determined by assay-based typing. Subjects who had been exposed to COVID-19, were actively infected with it, or had recovered from it provided the deeply sampled blood TCRbeta repertoires that made up the dataset. The repertoires were released in a freely available public database meant as a resource for research on the immune response to SARS-CoV-2. Sample metadata almost always included a de-identified subject ID, COVID-19 status, age in years and sex. The samples were drawn from two sources: the first 160 participants of the ongoing ImmuneRACE study, and over 950 subjects contributed by 6 global collaborators. Broad study findings and their caveats: The amount of clinical and demographic metadata varied by source and participant and was provided uncurated.

In the prospective study, participants were roughly 18 to 95 years old, resided in 25 or so geographic areas of the United States, and were enrolled through a virtual design. In the prospective study, participants were assigned to cohorts based on the clinical history participants reported in a screening survey and a study questionnaire. For ImmuneRACE Cohort 3, a participant was defined as recovered based on two consecutive negative NP/OP PCR tests, clearance by a healthcare professional, or resolution of symptoms. In the prospective study, whole blood, serum and a nasopharyngeal or oropharyngeal swab were collected from each participant by mobile phlebotomists. Prospective study participants could optionally give additional blood draws and questionnaires over a roughly 2-month period. Blood samples from the prospective study were shipped frozen or at room temperature prior to DNA extraction.

The CDR3 measures 16 amino acids from cysteine to phenylalanine. The CDR3 DNA has 48 bases and is translated from base 1. Trimming removed 0 bases from V and 2 bases from J; the gene matches leave 6 bases unexplained. Reading the germline V gene (reference sequence) gives CDR1 LNHNV and CDR2 YYDKDF. As to this clone: Its antigen specificity is not known. Per-base qualities were not stored, and no clone one base away is much larger.

TCRbeta CDR3 regions were amplified from genomic DNA using the immunoSEQ Assay, a bias-controlled multiplex PCR. As for the original processing: Within the assay, amplification of reference gene primers was used to estimate how many nucleated cells each sample contained. To quantify the absolute abundance of each unique TCRbeta CDR3 rearrangement, sequence reads were collapsed and filtered. For each sample, productive Simpson clonality was calculated by taking the square root of Simpson's diversity index across productive rearrangements. TCRdb took this table from immuneACCESS and kept in-frame rearrangements with V and J called. Such tables lack part of the clones; where checked against another copy, unresolved V genes explain under half of the gap, and the rest is unexplained. That table gives V, J and clone size, and the DNA gave D and trimming. The sample has more than 200,000 clones on record, 84% of them singletons. The ten top clones hold under 2% of the sample.

The specimen sequenced was PBMCs or T cells enriched from blood (not recorded which). This chain joins TRBV15 to TRBJ1-1, with 7 bases matching TRBD1. The TCR was taken from a man in his sixties who had recovered from COVID-19. The DNA is TGTGCCACCAGCAGAGATTTGGGGACAGTCAACACTGAAGCTTTCTTT. This sequence encodes CATSRDLGTVNTEAFF.